The clone carrying this T cell receptor beta chain was picked up a small number of times. The antigen is undetermined. This sample is drawn from a study of tumour-infiltrating T cells in Burkitt lymphoma. Study summary: The Burkitt lymphoma cohort spanned all epidemiological subtypes. Repertoire clonality predicted overall and progression-free survival. Findings and limits, study-wide: Public clonotypes, several, appeared across numerous Burkitt lymphoma patients.

With 0 bases removed from V and 6 bases from J, the gap between germline ends came to 9 bases. The CDR3 sequence is 13 residues long. The germline gives CDR1 SGHRS, CDR2 YFSETQ. Sequencing was performed with immunoSEQ multiplex PCR; in TCRdb, only in-frame clones are kept and a portion is missing. The table includes some 860 clones, less than 20% detected once. The sequenced material came from tumor tissue. The source of this sequence is a human donor with Burkitt lymphoma. The V gene is TRBV5-1, the J gene TRBJ1-1, with a tentative D call TRBD1 (5 bases). The CDR3 sequence: CASSLVRGSEAFF. The CDR3 DNA is TGCGCCAGCAGCTTGGTTAGGGGATCTGAAGCTTTCTTT. The full variable domain, rest sourced from reference TRBV5-1 and TRBJ1-1, is KAGVTQTPRYLIKTRGQQVTLSCSPISGHRSVSWYQQTPGQGLQFLFEYFSETQRNKGNFPGRFSGRQFSNSRSEMNVSTLELGDSALYLCASSLVRGSEAFFGQGTRLTVV.